A selection of T cell receptor beta chains follows, all from one sample in a study of T cell responses to AZD1222 COVID-19 vaccine. Some clones are missing from TCRdb's copy, which holds only in-frame ones; the method was immunoSEQ multiplex PCR. The profile shows over 95,000 clones, roughly 83% of them singletons. Source: peripheral blood, taken 28 days after the second AZD1222 dose. The receptors here all came from an adult who received the AZD1222 COVID-19 vaccine. CDR3s include the opening cysteine and the closing phenylalanine or tryptophan. D genes are given only for firm matches. Size is omitted from some rows. Given values are once, few, many or a class for expanded clones.

V gene: TRBV5-6
clone size: many
D gene: TRBD1
J gene: TRBJ2-3
CDR3 DNA: TGTGCCAGCAGCTCCACGCGGGACAGGGTGTGGGTTAGTACAGATACGCAGTATTTT
CDR3 protein: CASSSTRDRVWVSTDTQYF

V gene: TRBV5-1
clone size: .
D gene: TRBD1
J gene: TRBJ2-2
CDR3 DNA: TGCGCCAGCAGTCCACAGGGGGCCCAGACCGGGGAGCTGTTTTTT
CDR3 protein: CASSPQGAQTGELFF

V gene: TRBV10-3
clone size: .
D gene: TRBD1
J gene: TRBJ1-1
CDR3 DNA: TGTGCCATCAGCGAAGAGACCGGGACAGTTCGAACCATGAACACTGAAGCTTTCTTT
CDR3 protein: CAISEETGTVRTMNTEAFF

V gene: TRBV5-4
clone size: .
D gene: .
J gene: TRBJ2-3
CDR3 DNA: TGTGCCAGCAGCTTCGGTGGGGAGAGCGGCACAGATACGCAGTATTTT
CDR3 protein: CASSFGGESGTDTQYF

V gene: TRBV6-5
clone size: few
D gene: .
J gene: TRBJ2-4
CDR3 DNA: TGTGCCAGCAGTTACGAAAGGACGGCAAACATTCAGTACTTC
CDR3 protein: CASSYERTANIQYF

V gene: TRBV19
clone size: .
D gene: TRBD2
J gene: TRBJ2-7
CDR3 DNA: TGTGCCAGTTCGGCGGGGGATGCGTCCTACGAGCAGTACTTC
CDR3 protein: CASSAGDASYEQYF

V gene: TRBV2
clone size: once
D gene: .
J gene: TRBJ2-6
CDR3 DNA: TGTGCCAGCAGTGACTATACCGCCCGTAGCTCTGGGGCCAACGTCCTGACTTTC
CDR3 protein: CASSDYTARSSGANVLTF

V gene: TRBV6-1
clone size: .
D gene: .
J gene: TRBJ1-1
CDR3 DNA: TGTGCCAGCAGTGAATTCCCAGCGTCGGGAACTGAAGCTTTCTTT
CDR3 protein: CASSEFPASGTEAFF

V gene: TRBV3-1/TRBV3-2
clone size: .
D gene: .
J gene: TRBJ1-1
CDR3 DNA: TGTGCCAGCAGCCAAGAGGGGGTCACTGAAGCTTTCTTT
CDR3 protein: CASSQEGVTEAFF

V gene: TRBV7-3
clone size: .
D gene: .
J gene: TRBJ1-2
CDR3 DNA: TGTGCCAGCAGCTTCGGACAGTACTATGGCTACACCTTC
CDR3 protein: CASSFGQYYGYTF

V gene: TRBV18
clone size: .
D gene: .
J gene: TRBJ1-2
CDR3 DNA: TGTGCCAGCTCACCACCCCTCGGGCCCCAAGCTAACTATGGCTACACCTTC
CDR3 protein: CASSPPLGPQANYGYTF

V gene: TRBV11-3
clone size: .
D gene: .
J gene: TRBJ2-1
CDR3 DNA: TGTGCCAGCAGCTTAAACGGATACAATGAGCAGTTCTTC
CDR3 protein: CASSLNGYNEQFF

V gene: TRBV6-2/TRBV6-3
clone size: .
D gene: TRBD1
J gene: TRBJ2-3
CDR3 DNA: TGTGCCAGCAGTGGACCCGACAGGGGGACAGATACGCAGTATTTT
CDR3 protein: CASSGPDRGTDTQYF

V gene: TRBV19
clone size: .
D gene: .
J gene: TRBJ1-2
CDR3 DNA: TGTGCCAGTAGCTCTCGACGGGACCTTGGCTACACCTTC
CDR3 protein: CASSSRRDLGYTF

V gene: TRBV7-9
clone size: .
D gene: .
J gene: TRBJ2-3
CDR3 DNA: TGTGCCAGCAGCTTAGAACAGACGCAGTATTTT
CDR3 protein: CASSLEQTQYF

V gene: TRBV9
clone size: .
D gene: .
J gene: TRBJ2-2
CDR3 DNA: TGTGCCAGCAGCGCCTTTGGGGCGGGGACAAACACCGGGGAGCTGTTTTTT
CDR3 protein: CASSAFGAGTNTGELFF

V gene: TRBV7-9
clone size: .
D gene: .
J gene: TRBJ2-3
CDR3 DNA: TGTGCCAGCAGCTTAGCTCGAGGGGATACGCAGTATTTT
CDR3 protein: CASSLARGDTQYF

V gene: TRBV2
clone size: once
D gene: .
J gene: TRBJ2-2
CDR3 DNA: TGTGCCAGCACCTACCTACCTCCCCTTAACACCGGGGAGCTGTTTTTT
CDR3 protein: CASTYLPPLNTGELFF

V gene: TRBV5-5
clone size: .
D gene: .
J gene: TRBJ1-4
CDR3 DNA: TGTGCCAGCAGCTTGGGGTATGAAAAACTGTTTTTT
CDR3 protein: CASSLGYEKLFF

V gene: TRBV6-5
clone size: .
D gene: .
J gene: TRBJ1-6
CDR3 DNA: TGTGCCAGCAGTTACTCATTGATAGGGGAGGGTTCACCCCTCCACTTT
CDR3 protein: CASSYSLIGEGSPLHF

V gene: TRBV7-2
clone size: .
D gene: .
J gene: TRBJ1-2
CDR3 DNA: TGTGCCAGCAGCTTAGAGGGCCTTCGGAGTAACTATGGCTACACCTTC
CDR3 protein: CASSLEGLRSNYGYTF

V gene: TRBV6-1
clone size: few
D gene: TRBD1
J gene: TRBJ1-2
CDR3 DNA: TGTGCCAGCAGTGAAGGTGCAGGGGGTATTCAAGGCTACACCTTC
CDR3 protein: CASSEGAGGIQGYTF

V gene: TRBV29-1
clone size: .
D gene: TRBD1
J gene: TRBJ1-1
CDR3 DNA: TGCAGCGTAATACCGGGACAGGGGAACACTGAAGCTTTCTTT
CDR3 protein: CSVIPGQGNTEAFF

V gene: TRBV10-3
clone size: .
D gene: .
J gene: TRBJ1-6
CDR3 DNA: TGTGCCATCAGTGAGGGCTCCTATAATTCACCCCTCCACTTT
CDR3 protein: CAISEGSYNSPLHF

V gene: TRBV27
clone size: few
D gene: .
J gene: TRBJ1-1
CDR3 DNA: TGTGCCAGCAGTAGAGGCGGAAGGACTAACACTGAAGCTTTCTTT
CDR3 protein: CASSRGGRTNTEAFF

V gene: TRBV6-2/TRBV6-3
clone size: .
D gene: .
J gene: TRBJ2-7
CDR3 DNA: TGTGCCAGCAGTTACGATCAGGGGCTGGGGGAGCAGTACTTC
CDR3 protein: CASSYDQGLGEQYF

V gene: TRBV4-1
clone size: .
D gene: .
J gene: TRBJ2-7
CDR3 DNA: TGCGCCAGCAGCCTCCGGGCGGACCCCTACGAGCAGTACTTC
CDR3 protein: CASSLRADPYEQYF

V gene: TRBV3-1/TRBV3-2
clone size: .
D gene: TRBD1
J gene: TRBJ1-1
CDR3 DNA: TGTGCCAGCAGCCAAGTGTTGAGGGGGCCCGAGGGAACTGAAGCTTTCTTT
CDR3 protein: CASSQVLRGPEGTEAFF

V gene: TRBV5-4
clone size: .
D gene: .
J gene: TRBJ2-5
CDR3 DNA: TGTGCCAGCAGCGTTAAAGAGACCCAGTACTTC
CDR3 protein: CASSVKETQYF

V gene: TRBV6-5
clone size: .
D gene: .
J gene: TRBJ1-1
CDR3 DNA: TGTGCCAGCAGTTACTCGAAGGGCACTGAAGCTTTCTTT
CDR3 protein: CASSYSKGTEAFF

V gene: TRBV2
clone size: .
D gene: TRBD1
J gene: TRBJ2-2
CDR3 DNA: TGTGCCAGCAGTGTGCGTCGGGACAGGGGACTGGGCACCGGGGAGCTGTTTTTT
CDR3 protein: CASSVRRDRGLGTGELFF

V gene: TRBV7-8
clone size: .
D gene: TRBD2
J gene: TRBJ2-5
CDR3 DNA: TGTGCCAGCAGCTTCTGGGGACTAGCGCTGGGGGAGACCCAGTACTTC
CDR3 protein: CASSFWGLALGETQYF

V gene: TRBV28
clone size: .
D gene: .
J gene: TRBJ1-3
CDR3 DNA: TGTGCCAGCAGTTTCGCCCGGGGGGCCTCTGGAAACACCATATATTTT
CDR3 protein: CASSFARGASGNTIYF

V gene: TRBV7-3
clone size: .
D gene: TRBD2
J gene: TRBJ2-3
CDR3 DNA: TGTGCCAGCAGCCTTGGACTAGGCGCAGATACGCAGTATTTT
CDR3 protein: CASSLGLGADTQYF

V gene: TRBV3-1/TRBV3-2
clone size: .
D gene: .
J gene: TRBJ2-7
CDR3 DNA: TGTGCCAGCAGCCAAGAGGCGGTTCTCTCCTACGAGCAGTACTTC
CDR3 protein: CASSQEAVLSYEQYF

V gene: TRBV5-6
clone size: .
D gene: TRBD1
J gene: TRBJ1-2
CDR3 DNA: TGTGCCAGCCGGGACAGGGCCTATGGCTACACCTTC
CDR3 protein: CASRDRAYGYTF

V gene: TRBV10-3
clone size: .
D gene: .
J gene: TRBJ1-2
CDR3 DNA: TGTGCCATCAGTAATTCAGGGCCCCTCACCTTC
CDR3 protein: CAISNSGPLTF

V gene: TRBV5-1
clone size: .
D gene: .
J gene: TRBJ1-4
CDR3 DNA: TGCGCCAGCCAAAGGGACACTAATGAAAAACTGTTTTTT
CDR3 protein: CASQRDTNEKLFF

V gene: TRBV7-2
clone size: .
D gene: .
J gene: TRBJ1-5
CDR3 DNA: TGTGCCAGCAGCTTAGAGATTTCCCGGCCCCAGCATTTT
CDR3 protein: CASSLEISRPQHF

V gene: TRBV7-3
clone size: .
D gene: .
J gene: TRBJ2-2
CDR3 DNA: TGTGCCAGCAGCCTCGGAGGTAGAGCTAACACCGGGGAGCTGTTTTTT
CDR3 protein: CASSLGGRANTGELFF

V gene: TRBV18
clone size: .
D gene: TRBD2
J gene: TRBJ2-7
CDR3 DNA: TGTGCCAGCTCACTTGGGAGCGGGGGTATGGAGCAGTACTTC
CDR3 protein: CASSLGSGGMEQYF

V gene: TRBV7-9
clone size: .
D gene: .
J gene: TRBJ1-4
CDR3 DNA: TGTGCCAGCAGCTTAGGGGCGAATGAAAAACTGTTTTTT
CDR3 protein: CASSLGANEKLFF

V gene: TRBV27
clone size: once
D gene: .
J gene: TRBJ1-5
CDR3 DNA: TGTGCCAGGTTAACCGTGGTCGTGTCGGGGGAGAGTCAGCCCCAGCATTTT
CDR3 protein: CARLTVVVSGESQPQHF

V gene: TRBV3-1/TRBV3-2
clone size: .
D gene: .
J gene: TRBJ2-1
CDR3 DNA: TGTGCCAGCAGCCAAGGAATAGGAGGGACAGTCACCTACAATGAGCAGTTCTTC
CDR3 protein: CASSQGIGGTVTYNEQFF

V gene: TRBV10-3
clone size: .
D gene: TRBD1
J gene: TRBJ2-5
CDR3 DNA: TGTGCCATCAGCCGGGACAGGGTAACTCCTGGAGAGACCCAGTACTTC
CDR3 protein: CAISRDRVTPGETQYF

V gene: TRBV19
clone size: .
D gene: .
J gene: TRBJ1-6
CDR3 DNA: TGTGCCAGTAGTCCCCTCCAGACCGAGGGTTCACCCCTCCACTTT
CDR3 protein: CASSPLQTEGSPLHF

V gene: TRBV12-5
clone size: .
D gene: TRBD1
J gene: TRBJ2-3
CDR3 DNA: TGTGCTAGTGGCCAGGACAGGAGCACAGATACGCAGTATTTT
CDR3 protein: CASGQDRSTDTQYF

V gene: TRBV19
clone size: once
D gene: TRBD2
J gene: TRBJ2-2
CDR3 DNA: TGTGCCAGTAGCGGGAGGACTGCGGGAGTCCTTCAGTCCGGGGAGCTGTTTTTT
CDR3 protein: CASSGRTAGVLQSGELFF

V gene: TRBV20-1
clone size: medium-sized
D gene: TRBD1
J gene: TRBJ2-7
CDR3 DNA: TGCAGTGCTAGTATGGTATCCGGGCAGGGGGCGTACGAGCAGTACTTC
CDR3 protein: CSASMVSGQGAYEQYF

V gene: TRBV10-2
clone size: .
D gene: TRBD1
J gene: TRBJ2-7
CDR3 DNA: TGCGCCAGCAGGGCCCAGGGGGCGGGCAACGAGCAGTACTTC
CDR3 protein: CASRAQGAGNEQYF

V gene: TRBV6-1
clone size: .
D gene: .
J gene: TRBJ1-1
CDR3 DNA: TGTGCCAGCAGTGAAGTTGACCGGGGTATAGCTTTCTTT
CDR3 protein: CASSEVDRGIAFF

V gene: TRBV19
clone size: .
D gene: .
J gene: TRBJ1-5
CDR3 DNA: TGTGCCAGTAGAAACAGGGCTGGCAATCAGCCCCAGCATTTT
CDR3 protein: CASRNRAGNQPQHF

V gene: TRBV29-1
clone size: .
D gene: .
J gene: TRBJ2-3
CDR3 DNA: TGCAGCCCTGAACCCCCCGGCGGCTCTAGCACAGATACGCAGTATTTT
CDR3 protein: CSPEPPGGSSTDTQYF

V gene: TRBV6-5
clone size: .
D gene: .
J gene: TRBJ2-3
CDR3 DNA: TGTGCCAGCAGGCCCGGACAGAACACAGATACGCAGTATTTT
CDR3 protein: CASRPGQNTDTQYF

V gene: TRBV2
clone size: few
D gene: .
J gene: TRBJ2-6
CDR3 DNA: TGTGCCAGCAGAGACCATCAGGGCTCTGGGGCCAACGTCCTGACTTTC
CDR3 protein: CASRDHQGSGANVLTF

V gene: TRBV5-1
clone size: few
D gene: .
J gene: TRBJ1-2
CDR3 DNA: TGCGCCAGCAGCTCTTCCACACAGACTTATGGCTACACCTTC
CDR3 protein: CASSSSTQTYGYTF

V gene: TRBV15
clone size: .
D gene: .
J gene: TRBJ1-4
CDR3 DNA: TGTGCCACCAGCAGAGTCAAGTTGGGGGGTAGGGAAAAACTGTTTTTT
CDR3 protein: CATSRVKLGGREKLFF